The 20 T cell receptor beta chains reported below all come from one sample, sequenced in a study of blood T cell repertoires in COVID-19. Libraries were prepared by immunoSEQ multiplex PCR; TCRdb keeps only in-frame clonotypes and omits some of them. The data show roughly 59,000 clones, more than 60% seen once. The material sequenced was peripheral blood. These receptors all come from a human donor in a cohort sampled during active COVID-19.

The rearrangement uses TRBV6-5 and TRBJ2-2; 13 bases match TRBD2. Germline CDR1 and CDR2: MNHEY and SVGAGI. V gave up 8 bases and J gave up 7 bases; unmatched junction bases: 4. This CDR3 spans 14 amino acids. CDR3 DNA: TGTGCCAGCCGGACTAGCGGGAGCAACGGGGAGCTGTTTTTT. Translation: CASRTSGSNGELFF.

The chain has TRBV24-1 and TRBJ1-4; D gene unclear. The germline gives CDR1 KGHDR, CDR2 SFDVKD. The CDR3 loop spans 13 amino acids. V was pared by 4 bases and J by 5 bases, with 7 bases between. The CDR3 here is CATSDVENEKLFF. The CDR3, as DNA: TGTGCCACCAGTGACGTAGAAAATGAAAAACTGTTTTTT.

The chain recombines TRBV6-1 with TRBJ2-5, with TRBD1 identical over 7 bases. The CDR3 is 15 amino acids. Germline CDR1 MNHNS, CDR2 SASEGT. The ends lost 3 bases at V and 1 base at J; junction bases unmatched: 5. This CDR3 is CASSDPRQGQETQYF. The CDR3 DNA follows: TGTGCCAGCAGTGATCCAAGACAGGGCCAAGAGACCCAGTACTTC.

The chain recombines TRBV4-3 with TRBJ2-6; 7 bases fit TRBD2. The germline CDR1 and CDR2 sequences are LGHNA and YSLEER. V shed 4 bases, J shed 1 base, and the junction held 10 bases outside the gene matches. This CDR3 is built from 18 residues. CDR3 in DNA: TGCGCCAGCAGCCCGGGTCGCGGGAGAAGTTCTGGGGCCAACGTCCTGACTTTC. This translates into CASSPGRGRSSGANVLTF.

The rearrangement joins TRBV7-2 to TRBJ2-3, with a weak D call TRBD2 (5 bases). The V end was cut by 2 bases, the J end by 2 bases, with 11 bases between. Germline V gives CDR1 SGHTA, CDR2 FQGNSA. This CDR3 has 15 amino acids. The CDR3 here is CASSLRWEITDTQYF. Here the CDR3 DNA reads TGTGCCAGCAGCTTAAGGTGGGAGATCACAGATACGCAGTATTTT. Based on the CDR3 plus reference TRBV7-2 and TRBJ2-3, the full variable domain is GAGVSQSPSNKVTEKGKDVELRCDPISGHTALYWYRQSLGQGLEFLIYFQGNSAPDKSGLPSDRFSAERTGGSVSTLTIQRTQQEDSAVYLCASSLRWEITDTQYFGPGTRLTVL.

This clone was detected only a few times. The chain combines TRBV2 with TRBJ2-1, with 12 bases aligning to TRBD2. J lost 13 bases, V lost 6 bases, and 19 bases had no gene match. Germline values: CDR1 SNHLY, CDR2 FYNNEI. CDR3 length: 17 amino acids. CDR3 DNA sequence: TGTGCCAGCAGACTAGCGGGAGGAGGTGCAATGAGCAGGGTCCAGTTCTTC. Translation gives CASRLAGGGAMSRVQFF.

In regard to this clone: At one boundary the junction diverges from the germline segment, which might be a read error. CDR3 amino acids: CASSLAGAYEQYF. CDR3 nucleotide sequence: TGTGCCAGCAGTCTAGCGGGAGCTTACGAGCAGTACTTC. The chain links TRBV12-3 or TRBV12-4 to TRBJ2-7, with 10 nucleotides matching TRBD2. The CDR3 contains 13 residues.

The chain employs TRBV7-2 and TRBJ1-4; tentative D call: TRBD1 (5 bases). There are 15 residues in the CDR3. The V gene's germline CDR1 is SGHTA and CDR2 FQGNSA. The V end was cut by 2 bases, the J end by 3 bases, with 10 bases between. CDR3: CASSLYQGANEKLFF. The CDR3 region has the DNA TGTGCCAGCAGCTTATACCAGGGCGCTAATGAAAAACTGTTTTTT. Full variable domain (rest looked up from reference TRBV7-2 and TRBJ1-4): GAGVSQSPSNKVTEKGKDVELRCDPISGHTALYWYRQSLGQGLEFLIYFQGNSAPDKSGLPSDRFSAERTGGSVSTLTIQRTQQEDSAVYLCASSLYQGANEKLFFGSGTQLSVL.

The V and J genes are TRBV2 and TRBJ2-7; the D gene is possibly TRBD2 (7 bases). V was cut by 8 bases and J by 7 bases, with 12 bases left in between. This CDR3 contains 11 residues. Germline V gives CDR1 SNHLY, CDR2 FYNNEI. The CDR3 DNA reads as TGTGCCAGCCGAGAGGGGGGGGAGCAGTACTTC. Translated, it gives CASREGGEQYF. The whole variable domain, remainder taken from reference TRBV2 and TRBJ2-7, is EPEVTQTPSHQVTQMGQEVILRCVPISNHLYFYWYRQILGQKVEFLVSFYNNEISEKSEIFDDQFSVERPDGSNFTLKIRSTKLEDSAMYFCASREGGEQYFGPGTRLTVT.

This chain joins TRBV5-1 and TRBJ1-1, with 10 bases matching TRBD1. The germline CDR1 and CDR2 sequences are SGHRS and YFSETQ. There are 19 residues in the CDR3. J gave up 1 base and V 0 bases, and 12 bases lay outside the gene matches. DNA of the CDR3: TGCGCCAGCAGCTTGGATTTTGCGGGACAGGGGCCGCCGAACACTGAAGCTTTCTTT. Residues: CASSLDFAGQGPPNTEAFF.

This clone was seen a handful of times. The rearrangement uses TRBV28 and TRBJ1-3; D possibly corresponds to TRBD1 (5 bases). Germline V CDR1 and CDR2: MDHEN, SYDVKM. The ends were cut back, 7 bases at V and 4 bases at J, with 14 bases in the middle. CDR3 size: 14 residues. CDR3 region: CASKLTATGNTIYF. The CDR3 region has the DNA TGTGCCAGCAAGCTGACAGCGACCGGAAACACCATATATTTT.

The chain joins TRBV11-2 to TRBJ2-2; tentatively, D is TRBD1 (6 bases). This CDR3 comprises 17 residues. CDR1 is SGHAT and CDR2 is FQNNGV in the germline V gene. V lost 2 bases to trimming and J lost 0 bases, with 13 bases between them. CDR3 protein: CASSLRGWTANTGELFF. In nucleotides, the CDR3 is TGTGCCAGCAGCTTAAGAGGTTGGACAGCGAACACCGGGGAGCTGTTTTTT.

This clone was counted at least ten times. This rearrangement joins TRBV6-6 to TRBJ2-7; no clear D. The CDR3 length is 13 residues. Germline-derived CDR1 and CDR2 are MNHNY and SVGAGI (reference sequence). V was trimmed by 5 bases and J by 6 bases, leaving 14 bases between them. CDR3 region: CASSPPTGREQYF. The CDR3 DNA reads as TGTGCCAGCAGTCCCCCCACGGGTCGCGAGCAGTACTTC.

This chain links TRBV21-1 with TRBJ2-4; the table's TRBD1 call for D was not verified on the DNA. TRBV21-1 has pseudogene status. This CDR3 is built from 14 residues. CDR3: CASSPQARRNIQYF. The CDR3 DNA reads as TGTGCCAGCAGCCCACAGGCTCGGAGAAACATTCAGTACTTC.

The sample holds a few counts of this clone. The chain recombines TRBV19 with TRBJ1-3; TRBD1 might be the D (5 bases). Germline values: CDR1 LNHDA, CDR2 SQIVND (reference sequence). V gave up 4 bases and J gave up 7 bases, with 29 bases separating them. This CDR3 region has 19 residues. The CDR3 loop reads CASSTIATGTQTASNTIYF. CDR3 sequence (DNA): TGTGCCAGTAGTACAATCGCAACCGGGACTCAGACGGCCAGTAACACCATATATTTT.

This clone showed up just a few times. In DNA, the CDR3 is TGTGCCAGCAGCCCCCTTAATTCACCCCTCCACTTT. This codes for CASSPLNSPLHF. The chain employs TRBV28 and TRBJ1-6, with no clear D. V gave up 6 bases and J gave up 6 bases, with 6 bases separating them. The CDR3 runs to 12 residues. Germline assignment: CDR1 MDHEN and CDR2 SYDVKM.

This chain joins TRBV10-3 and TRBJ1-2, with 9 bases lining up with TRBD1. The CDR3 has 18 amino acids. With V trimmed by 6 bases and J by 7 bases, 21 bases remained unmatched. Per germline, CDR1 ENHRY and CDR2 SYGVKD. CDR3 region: CAISGTGSSPGGTTGYTF. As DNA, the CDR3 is TGTGCCATCAGCGGGACAGGGTCATCCCCGGGGGGCACAACTGGCTACACCTTC.

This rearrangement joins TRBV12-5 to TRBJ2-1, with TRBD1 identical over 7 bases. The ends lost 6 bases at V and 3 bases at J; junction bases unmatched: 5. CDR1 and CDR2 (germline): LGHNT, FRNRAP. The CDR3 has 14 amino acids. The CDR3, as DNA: TGTGCTAGTGGCCCGGGACAGAACTACAATGAGCAGTTCTTC. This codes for CASGPGQNYNEQFF.

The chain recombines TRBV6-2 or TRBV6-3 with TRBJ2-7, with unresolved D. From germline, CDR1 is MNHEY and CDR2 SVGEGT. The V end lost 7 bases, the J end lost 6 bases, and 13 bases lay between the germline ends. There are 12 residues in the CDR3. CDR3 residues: CASTPGSLEQYF. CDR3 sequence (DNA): TGTGCCAGCACCCCGGGCAGTCTCGAGCAGTACTTC.

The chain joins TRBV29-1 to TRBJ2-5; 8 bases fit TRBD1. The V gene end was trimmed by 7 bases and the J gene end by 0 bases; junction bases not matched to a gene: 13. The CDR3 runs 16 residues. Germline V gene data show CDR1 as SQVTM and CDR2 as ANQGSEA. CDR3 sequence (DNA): TGCAGCGCCGGACCGCGACAGGGGCTGAACCAAGAGACCCAGTACTTC. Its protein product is CSAGPRQGLNQETQYF.